A single T cell receptor (beta chain) is shown here with its context. Its antigen is currently unknown. This record comes from a study of cytomegalovirus exposure and HLA in healthy donors. Whole-study results and caveats: A classifier reportedly called cytomegalovirus status with high sensitivity and specificity. The study listed roughly 160 cytomegalovirus-associated TCR beta chains.

Primers for the PCR totalled 60 Vbeta and 13 Jbeta. Sequencing was performed with immunoSEQ multiplex PCR; in TCRdb, only in-frame clones are kept and a portion is missing. The sample has roughly 100,000 clones, more than 75% seen once; the top ten hold under 13%. Germline CDR1 LGHNA, CDR2 YSLEER. Trimming shortened V by 2 bases and J by 7 bases, and 21 bases separated the two germline ends. The CDR3 spans 16 residues. The sequence derives from a woman between 18 and 29 years old in good health and CMV-seropositive. V usage is TRBV4-3 and J usage is TRBJ2-7; perhaps TRBD2 as D (6 bases). Sequenced sample: PBMCs. The CDR3 coding sequence is TGCGCCAGCAGCCAATTTGCATCGAGGGACTTGGGGGAGCAGTACTTC. It codes for CASSQFASRDLGEQYF.